The clone carrying this T cell receptor beta chain showed up just a few times. This sample was taken from a study of T-cell memory formation after mild COVID-19. V was clipped by 0 bases and J by 8 bases; unmatched bases: 9. The CDR3 covers 15 residues. The germline V gene has CDR1 DFQATT and CDR2 SNEGSKA (reference sequence). From the 5' RACE reads, TCRdb called clonotypes with MiXCR, one entry per CDR3 protein. The table records roughly 350,000 distinct CDR3 sequences, 28% of them present only once. The sequenced material came from PBMCs or a T cell subset sorted from them (not recorded which). This sequence originates from an adult woman who had mild COVID-19 (a few samples of this study predate the infection). Cell type and time point are not known. The chain recombines TRBV20-1 with TRBJ2-1, with TRBD2 matching over 8 bases. The CDR3 region has the DNA TGCAGTGCTAGAGATCCGAAGCGGGAGATCTATGAGCAGTTCTTC. Its protein product is CSARDPKREIYEQFF.